This T cell receptor (beta chain) appears in the sequencing data of a study of blood T cell repertoires in COVID-19. Whole-study context: T cells, B-cell-depleted T cells, or PBMCs provided the cDNA or gDNA that served as material.

V shed 7 bases and J 0 bases; nucleotides not matched to a gene: 16. The CDR3 covers 18 residues. Germline loops: CDR1 SGDLS, CDR2 YYNGEE. Clones were read by immunoSEQ multiplex PCR, and TCRdb kept only the in-frame ones, dropping some. The sample includes 90,000 to 100,000 clones, 80% to 85% of them seen just once. The sequence was collected from a man aged 65 to 79 with active or convalescent COVID-19. The rearrangement uses TRBV9 and TRBJ1-1, with 9 bases that match TRBD1. Sequencing was done on a sample of peripheral blood. CDR3 sequence reads: CASEEHTGTGRVNTEAFF. The CDR3 region has the DNA TGTGCCAGCGAAGAACATACCGGGACAGGGAGGGTGAACACTGAAGCTTTCTTT.